These 29 T cell receptor beta chains were all obtained from the same sample, sequenced in a study of beta chain features in type 1 diabetes. The sequenced template was cDNA made from the entire isolated RNA. Sequencing was performed with immunoSEQ multiplex PCR; in TCRdb, only in-frame clones are kept and a portion is missing. The sample comprises 70,000 to 90,000 clones, roughly 34% of which are singletons, and about 0.42% rests with the top ten. The sequencing sample was made of stem cell memory CD4+ T cells from blood. Receptor source: a woman aged 18-30 years in good health.

The chain joins TRBV6-5 to TRBJ2-7; 7 nucleotides align to TRBD1. CDR3 length equals 11 residues. V was clipped by 8 bases and J by 2 bases; unmatched bases: 0. The germline V gene has CDR1 MNHEY and CDR2 SVGAGI. The CDR3 spells CASQGAYEQYF. The CDR3 region has the DNA TGTGCCAGCCAGGGGGCCTACGAGCAGTACTTC.

There are a few counts of this clone. The J gene is TRBJ1-1, the V gene TRBV18; 7 nucleotides align to TRBD1. The CDR3 is 14 amino acids. V was pared by 7 bases and J by 2 bases, with 7 bases of the junction left unmatched. Germline V CDR1 and CDR2: KGHSH, LQKENI. In DNA form, the CDR3 reads TGTGCCAGCTTACCGGGACAGCCCAACACTGAAGCTTTCTTT. It yields the protein CASLPGQPNTEAFF.

This chain joins TRBV29-1 and TRBJ1-6; 8 bases map to TRBD1. The CDR3 length is 16 residues. CDR1 SQVTM and CDR2 ANQGSEA come from the germline V gene. Trimming at V came to 3 bases and at J to 9 bases, leaving 13 bases not matched to a gene. This chain's CDR3 is CSVEPRQGSICSPLHF. CDR3 in DNA: TGCAGCGTTGAGCCCCGACAGGGGTCTATTTGTTCACCCCTCCACTTT.

This clone was counted a few times. The CDR3: CASSEFITERAFF. As DNA, the CDR3 is TGTGCCAGCAGTGAATTTATAACAGAACGCGCTTTCTTT. This chain links TRBV25-1 with TRBJ1-1, with no clear D. The CDR3 sequence is 13 residues long. Trimming took off 1 base at V and 11 bases at J, with 14 bases between the two ends. CDR1 is MGHDK, CDR2 SYGVNS, per germline.

The chain recombines TRBV6-5 with TRBJ2-1; D gene unclear. Per germline, CDR1 MNHEY and CDR2 SVGAGI. The V end was cut by 2 bases, the J end by 2 bases, with 10 bases between. The CDR3 loop spans 15 amino acids. The CDR3 coding sequence is TGTGCCAGCAGTTACGGGCAGTTCCCCTACAATGAGCAGTTCTTC. This translates into CASSYGQFPYNEQFF.

The table lists this clone with many counts. The rearrangement links TRBV4-2 to TRBJ2-6; maybe TRBD1 (6 bases). This CDR3 spans 15 amino acids. The V and J ends lost 3 bases and 2 bases respectively, with 8 bases between them. Germline CDR1 LGHNA, CDR2 YNFKEQ. The CDR3 region has the DNA TGTGCCAGCAGCCACAACAGGGCTGGGGCCAACGTCCTGACTTTC. This gives the protein CASSHNRAGANVLTF.

This clone was observed a single time. CDR3 bases: TGTGCCAGCAGCTTGGAATTAGCGGGAGTCAACGAGCAGTACTTC. It yields the protein CASSLELAGVNEQYF. V is TRBV5-6 and J is TRBJ2-7; 9 bases match TRBD2. Germline assignment: CDR1 SGHDT and CDR2 YYEEEE. The V gene end was trimmed by 0 bases and the J gene end by 5 bases; junction bases not matched to a gene: 6. The CDR3 runs to 15 residues.

V is TRBV10-3 and J is TRBJ1-2; D is possibly TRBD1 (5 bases). V dropped 11 bases and J dropped 7 bases, with 14 bases sitting between them. CDR1 is ENHRY, CDR2 SYGVKD, per germline. The CDR3 consists of 11 residues. The CDR3 sequence: CAAVGTGGYTF. In DNA, the CDR3 is TGTGCCGCCGTCGGGACTGGTGGCTACACCTTC.

The chain employs TRBV18 and TRBJ2-7; 9 nucleotides line up with TRBD1. The length of the CDR3 is 15 residues. With 2 bases clipped from V and 5 bases from J, the junction kept 7 bases outside the gene matches. In germline, CDR1 is KGHSH, CDR2 LQKENI. The CDR3 here is CASSPSATGGDEQYF. DNA for the CDR3: TGTGCCAGCTCACCATCCGCGACAGGGGGTGACGAGCAGTACTTC.

This clone was seen just once. This chain connects TRBV6-5 to TRBJ1-1, with 7 bases matching TRBD1. The CDR3 is 12 residues long. J gave up 5 bases and V 6 bases, and 3 bases lay outside the gene matches. Germline V gene lookup returns CDR1 MNHEY and CDR2 SVGAGI. The CDR3, as DNA: TGTGCCAGCAGCCGACAGGGTACTGAAGCTTTCTTT. Translation: CASSRQGTEAFF.

The chain employs TRBV10-2 and TRBJ2-7; 8 nucleotides line up with TRBD1. The J segment lost 5 bases and the V segment lost 9 bases, leaving 12 bases of the junction unmatched. Germline CDR1 WSHSY, CDR2 SAAADI. This CDR3 is 14 amino acids long. This CDR3 reads CARGTGTGGDEQYF. The CDR3 DNA is TGCGCCAGGGGGACCGGGACAGGCGGGGACGAGCAGTACTTC.

The chain uses TRBV2 and TRBJ2-3; D may be TRBD2 (6 bases). This CDR3 has 15 residues. CDR1 is SNHLY, CDR2 FYNNEI, per germline. V shed 4 bases and J shed 0 bases, with 11 bases lying between them. The CDR3 spells CASSGASASTDTQYF. The DNA of the CDR3 is TGTGCCAGCAGTGGGGCTAGCGCTAGCACAGATACGCAGTATTTT.

This clone has just a few counts. The V call is TRBV10-3, the J call TRBJ1-5; D unclear. The V end lost 3 bases, the J end lost 2 bases, and 8 bases lay between the germline ends. CDR1 and CDR2 (germline): ENHRY, SYGVKD. CDR3 size: 14 residues. The CDR3 reads CAISDLGGNQPQHF. The DNA of the CDR3 is TGTGCCATCAGTGACTTGGGAGGCAATCAGCCCCAGCATTTT.

This chain joins TRBV7-2 and TRBJ2-5; D not certain. The V end was cut by 8 bases, the J end by 3 bases, with 4 bases between. This CDR3 spans 10 amino acids. Germline V lookup: CDR1 SGHTA, CDR2 FQGNSA. CDR3 bases: TGTGCCAGCGGAGAAGAGACCCAGTACTTC. It is translated as CASGEETQYF.

V and J are TRBV6-1 and TRBJ2-6; the D is unclear. Germline V gene data show CDR1 as MNHNS and CDR2 as SASEGT. The CDR3 spans 12 residues. V lost 8 bases and J 4 bases, leaving 6 bases between the germline ends. CDR3 protein: CASLYGANVLTF. The CDR3 DNA reads TGTGCCAGCCTCTACGGGGCCAACGTCCTGACTTTC.

The chain joins TRBV11-3 to TRBJ2-1, with TRBD2 matching 12 bases. CDR3 length equals 16 residues. Germline lookup yields CDR1 SGHNT and CDR2 YENEEA. V lost 5 bases and J lost 6; bases outside the gene matches: 8. CDR3 in amino acids: CASSPTWTSGINEQFF. The CDR3 bases are TGTGCCAGCAGCCCAACCTGGACTAGCGGGATCAATGAGCAGTTCTTC.

The V call is TRBV12-5, the J call TRBJ1-5; D is perhaps TRBD1 (5 bases). V lost 3 bases, J lost 7 bases, and 13 bases lay in between. Looked up from germline, CDR1 is LGHNT and CDR2 is FRNRAP. The CDR3 is 14 amino acids. CDR3 in DNA: TGTGCTAGTGGTTTTGGGGCAGGGAAGCAGCCCCAGCATTTT. It is translated as CASGFGAGKQPQHF.

This clone showed up just a few times. The chain carries TRBV30 and TRBJ2-1; 14 bases line up with TRBD2. This CDR3 is 15 amino acids long. Germline V gives CDR1 GTSNPN, CDR2 SVGIG (reference sequence). The V gene end was trimmed by 5 bases and the J gene end by 8 bases; junction bases not matched to a gene: 8. Here the CDR3 DNA reads TGTGCCTGGGGTGGACCGGGACTAGCGGGGGATGAGCAGTTCTTC. Translated, it gives CAWGGPGLAGDEQFF. Drawing the rest from reference TRBV30 and TRBJ2-1, the complete variable domain is SQTIHQWPATLVQPVGSPLSLECTVEGTSNPNLYWYRQAAGRGLQLLFYSVGIGQISSEVPQNLSASRPQDRQFILSSKKLLLSDSGFYLCAWGGPGLAGDEQFFGPGTRLTVL.

This clone was seen a few times. The chain is built from TRBV4-1 and TRBJ2-7; the D is unclear. The ends were cut back, 1 base at V and 2 bases at J, with 12 bases in the middle. This CDR3 is built from 15 residues. The germline V gene has CDR1 MGHRA and CDR2 YSYEKL. CDR3 loop: CASSQAPGITYEQYF. In DNA, the CDR3 is TGCGCCAGCAGCCAAGCTCCAGGTATCACCTACGAGCAGTACTTC.

J is TRBJ1-1 and V is TRBV4-2; 8 bases are shared with TRBD1. The CDR3 extends over 15 amino acids. Per germline, CDR1 LGHNA and CDR2 YNFKEQ. V shed 4 bases, J shed 0 bases, and the junction held 4 bases outside the gene matches. The CDR3 DNA follows: TGTGCCAGCAGCCCCCGGACAGGGATGAACACTGAAGCTTTCTTT. Encoded protein: CASSPRTGMNTEAFF.

The CDR3 DNA sequence: TGCGCCAGCAGCTTGGCGCTCTTAGCGGATAACACAGATACGCAGTATTTT. Translated, it gives CASSLALLADNTDTQYF. J is TRBJ2-3 and V is TRBV5-1, with TRBD2 as a possible D gene (6 bases). The CDR3 covers 17 residues. The germline gives CDR1 SGHRS, CDR2 YFSETQ. Trimming took 0 bases from V and 2 from J, leaving 16 bases between them.

The sample holds a few counts of this clone. The genes are TRBV7-2 and TRBJ2-3, with 8 positions matching TRBD2. After removal of 6 bases from V and 2 bases from J, the junction contained 10 bases not matched to a gene. Germline CDR1 and CDR2: SGHTA and FQGNSA. The CDR3 runs to 16 residues. This chain's CDR3 is CASSSQAGGFTDTQYF. The CDR3 DNA reads as TGTGCCAGCAGTTCCCAGGCGGGGGGTTTCACAGATACGCAGTATTTT.

This rearrangement joins TRBV2 to TRBJ1-2, with TRBD1 matching 7 bases. Per germline, CDR1 SNHLY and CDR2 FYNNEI. The CDR3 extends over 14 amino acids. After removal of 5 bases from V and 4 bases from J, the junction contained 7 bases not matched to a gene. The CDR3 DNA sequence: TGTGCCAGCAGTCCTACAGGGGTGGGCTATGGCTACACCTTC. Protein: CASSPTGVGYGYTF.

The V gene is TRBV19, the J gene TRBJ1-1, with 9 positions matching TRBD1. The length of the CDR3 is 13 residues. Germline lookup yields CDR1 LNHDA and CDR2 SQIVND (reference sequence). J gave up 7 bases and V 6 bases, and 6 bases lay outside the gene matches. The CDR3 region is CASRIDRGVEAFF. CDR3 DNA sequence: TGTGCCAGTAGGATTGACAGGGGGGTTGAAGCTTTCTTT. The variable domain in full, with the rest retrieved from reference TRBV19 and TRBJ1-1, is DGGITQSPKYLFRKEGQNVTLSCEQNLNHDAMYWYRQDPGQGLRLIYYSQIVNDFQKGDIAEGYSVSREKKESFPLTVTSAQKNPTAFYLCASRIDRGVEAFFGQGTRLTVV.

This rearrangement joins TRBV5-1 to TRBJ2-7; maybe TRBD1 (6 bases). The CDR3 contains 15 residues. Germline V lookup: CDR1 SGHRS, CDR2 YFSETQ. V dropped 2 bases and J dropped 5 bases, with 17 bases sitting between them. CDR3 amino acids: CASSLNRASVNEQYF. In nucleotides, the CDR3 is TGCGCCAGCAGCTTAAACAGGGCGTCCGTAAACGAGCAGTACTTC.

The chain is built from TRBV5-1 and TRBJ2-1; D possibly corresponds to TRBD2 (5 bases). Per the germline V gene, CDR1 is SGHRS and CDR2 is YFSETQ. V lost 4 bases to trimming and J lost 9 bases, with 26 bases between them. CDR3 length: 17 amino acids. This CDR3 is CASSPGRASTVRGEQFF. CDR3 bases: TGCGCCAGCAGCCCTGGCCGGGCTAGCACGGTTCGCGGTGAGCAGTTCTTC.

The chain carries TRBV9 and TRBJ1-2, with D possibly matching TRBD1 (6 bases). Germline lookup yields CDR1 SGDLS and CDR2 YYNGEE. The CDR3 sequence is 14 residues long. V dropped 3 bases and J dropped 6 bases, with 15 bases sitting between them. CDR3 protein: CASSGTLRGHGYTF. The CDR3 DNA reads TGTGCCAGCAGCGGCACCCTCAGGGGACATGGCTACACCTTC.

V and J are TRBV15 and TRBJ2-5; TRBD1 matches 10 bases. The junction had 1 base not matched to a gene; V was cut back by 3 bases and J by 3 bases. This CDR3 region has 14 residues. The V gene's germline CDR1 is LNHNV and CDR2 YYDKDF (reference sequence). DNA for the CDR3: TGTGCCACCAGCAGGACAGGGGGCGAAGAGACCCAGTACTTC. Translated, it gives CATSRTGGEETQYF.

This clone showed up many times. The chain recombines TRBV9 with TRBJ1-4; no clear D gene. CDR1 is SGDLS, CDR2 YYNGEE, per germline. CDR3 length: 10 amino acids. V lost 8 bases to trimming and J lost 8 bases, with 7 bases between them. The DNA for the CDR3 is TGTGCCAGAATCCGGGAAAAACTGTTTTTT. This encodes CARIREKLFF.